This T cell receptor (beta chain) was recovered during a study of T cells after posttransplantation cyclophosphamide. Control samples came 1 year after myeloablative marrow transplants with methotrexate plus calcineurin inhibitor. This CDR3 has 13 residues. V dropped 7 bases and J dropped 0 bases, with 12 bases sitting between them. The germline gives CDR1 SQVTM, CDR2 ANQGSEA. Findings and caveats of the study: Blood and skin or GI T cell repertoires showed limited TRB overlap.

Assay: immunoSEQ multiplex PCR; the TCRdb copy retains only in-frame clones and omits some. Of 7,500 to 10,000 clones listed, 89% are singletons. About this clone: The antigen is unknown.

The material was PBMCs, obtained roughly 460 days after allogeneic stem cell transplant with calcineurin inhibitor and methotrexate. The rearrangement uses TRBV29-1 and TRBJ1-1; D is possibly TRBD1 (5 bases). The receptor comes from a male patient in his 50s who received an allogeneic stem cell transplant from an unrelated donor, was CMV-positive, and had chronic GVHD only. The graft donor may be the source of some T cells. The DNA of the CDR3 is TGCAGCGCCCTACAGGAGATGAACACTGAAGCTTTCTTT. Translation gives CSALQEMNTEAFF.